The 10 T cell receptor beta chains below were found in one sample sequenced in a study of blood T cell repertoires in COVID-19. Only in-frame clones appear in the TCRdb table, and some are missing; sequencing was by immunoSEQ multiplex PCR. The table shows some 330,000 clones, with roughly four fifths occurring only once. Sequences were obtained from PBMCs or T cells enriched from blood (not recorded which). These receptors were obtained from a woman aged 50 to 60 who had recovered from COVID-19.

The V gene is TRBV19, the J gene TRBJ2-7; D may be TRBD1 (5 bases). Germline CDR1 and CDR2: LNHDA and SQIVND (reference sequence). The V end lost 6 bases, the J end lost 3 bases, and 6 bases lay between the germline ends. This CDR3 is 11 amino acids long. The CDR3 bases are TGTGCCAGTAGCGACAGCTACGAGCAGTACTTC. Amino acid sequence: CASSDSYEQYF.

This chain uses TRBV3-1 (or the pseudogene TRBV3-2) with TRBJ1-3, with D unclear. The CDR3 contains 15 residues. Germline V gene data show CDR1 as LGHDT and CDR2 as YNNKEL (reference sequence). V lost 8 bases and J lost 2, with 16 bases in between. The CDR3 DNA sequence: TGTGCCAGCGTTCGAAAACCCATAGCTGGAAACACCATATATTTT. Amino acid sequence: CASVRKPIAGNTIYF.

CDR3 region: CASSPPAFRQGSLDGPRAEAFF. The CDR3 nucleotides are TGTGCCAGCAGCCCACCTGCGTTCCGACAGGGCTCTTTAGATGGCCCACGGGCTGAAGCTTTCTTT. The V gene is TRBV21-1, the J gene TRBJ1-1; the table's D call, TRBD1, was not checked against the DNA. TRBV21-1 is termed a pseudogene. The CDR3 contains 22 residues.

This chain joins TRBV7-2 and TRBJ2-1, with a possible D match to TRBD1 (5 bases). Germline V gene data show CDR1 as SGHTA and CDR2 as FQGNSA. The CDR3 totals 16 residues. V lost 1 base, J lost 0 bases, and 10 bases lay in between. CDR3 residues: CASSLEGWGSYNEQFF. The DNA of the CDR3 is TGTGCCAGCAGCTTAGAGGGGTGGGGCTCCTACAATGAGCAGTTCTTC.

The chain is built from TRBV6-2 or TRBV6-3 and TRBJ2-7, with 7 bases fitting TRBD1. Unmatched junction bases numbered 10, after V lost 5 bases and J lost 0 bases. This CDR3 has 16 amino acids. CDR1 MNHEY and CDR2 SVGEGT come from the germline V gene. The CDR3 loop reads CASSLHLTGISYEQYF. The CDR3, as DNA: TGTGCCAGCAGTCTACATTTGACAGGGATCTCCTACGAGCAGTACTTC.

The J gene is TRBJ1-5, the V gene TRBV3-1 (or the pseudogene TRBV3-2); 9 nucleotides align to TRBD1. The CDR3 has 14 amino acids. Germline V gene sequence: CDR1 LGHDT, CDR2 YNNKEL (reference sequence). V was clipped by 6 bases and J by 6 bases; unmatched bases: 6. The CDR3 region is CASSPTGGRQPQHF. The DNA for the CDR3 is TGTGCCAGCAGTCCGACAGGGGGACGTCAGCCCCAGCATTTT.

This clone was detected a few times. This sequence joins TRBV7-9 and TRBJ2-1; 14 bases line up with TRBD2. CDR1 and CDR2 from the germline V gene are SEHNR and FQNEAQ (reference sequence). The CDR3 spans 15 residues. V lost 5 bases to trimming and J lost 8 bases; unmatched junction nucleotides: 5. CDR3 region: CASSARLAGGYEQFF. CDR3 coding DNA: TGTGCCAGCAGCGCTCGACTAGCGGGAGGGTATGAGCAGTTCTTC. Full variable domain (remainder filled in from reference TRBV7-9 and TRBJ2-1): DTGVSQNPRHKITKRGQNVTFRCDPISEHNRLYWYRQTLGQGPEFLTYFQNEAQLEKSRLLSDRFSAERPKGSFSTLEIQRTEQGDSAMYLCASSARLAGGYEQFFGPGTRLTVL.

V gene TRBV6-2 or TRBV6-3 combines with J gene TRBJ1-1, with 7 bases matching TRBD1. There are 15 residues in the CDR3. Unmatched junction bases numbered 6, after V lost 2 bases and J lost 3 bases. The germline V gene has CDR1 MNHEY and CDR2 SVGEGT. The CDR3 is CASSYEGAWDTEAFF. CDR3 sequence (DNA): TGTGCCAGCAGTTACGAGGGGGCCTGGGACACTGAAGCTTTCTTT.

In this sample, this clone turned up once. The chain recombines TRBV2 with TRBJ1-1, with TRBD1 identical over 7 bases. Unmatched junction bases numbered 3, after V lost 8 bases and J lost 0 bases. The germline V gene has CDR1 SNHLY and CDR2 FYNNEI. CDR3 length: 13 amino acids. CDR3: CASGDSLNTEAFF. CDR3 nucleotides: TGTGCCAGCGGGGACAGCCTGAACACTGAAGCTTTCTTT. Full variable domain (outside the CDR3, taken from reference TRBV2 and TRBJ1-1): EPEVTQTPSHQVTQMGQEVILRCVPISNHLYFYWYRQILGQKVEFLVSFYNNEISEKSEIFDDQFSVERPDGSNFTLKIRSTKLEDSAMYFCASGDSLNTEAFFGQGTRLTVV.

J is TRBJ2-3 and V is TRBV6-2 or TRBV6-3; D unclear. The germline V gene has CDR1 MNHEY and CDR2 SVGEGT. V was shortened by 4 bases and J by 9 bases, with 20 bases between the two germline ends. This CDR3 region has 15 residues. CDR3 sequence: CASSLSRVNIFTQYF. Written as DNA, the CDR3 is TGTGCCAGCAGTTTGAGTCGAGTCAATATCTTCACGCAGTATTTT.